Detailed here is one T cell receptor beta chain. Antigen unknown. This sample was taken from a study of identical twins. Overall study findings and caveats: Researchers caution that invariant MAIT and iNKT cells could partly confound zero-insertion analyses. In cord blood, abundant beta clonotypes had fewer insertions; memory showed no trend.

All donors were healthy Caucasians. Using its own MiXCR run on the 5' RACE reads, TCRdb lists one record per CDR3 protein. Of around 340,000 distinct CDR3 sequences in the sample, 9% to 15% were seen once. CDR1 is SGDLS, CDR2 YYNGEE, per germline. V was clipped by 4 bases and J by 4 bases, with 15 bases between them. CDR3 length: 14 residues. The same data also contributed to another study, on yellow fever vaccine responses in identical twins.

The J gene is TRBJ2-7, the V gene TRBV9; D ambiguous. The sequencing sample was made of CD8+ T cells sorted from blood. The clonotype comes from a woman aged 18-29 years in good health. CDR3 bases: TGTGCCAGCAGCCCCCGGATCGTGTCGTACGAGCAGTACTTC. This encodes CASSPRIVSYEQYF.